The T cell receptor beta chain under discussion was sequenced for a study of blood T cell repertoires in COVID-19. Whole-study context: From the United States, Italy and Spain came samples of acute and convalescent COVID-19. PBMCs, B-cell-depleted T cells, or T cells were the source of the cDNA or gDNA that made up the material.

This clone has just a few counts. Those who participated ranged in age from about 18 to 95 years and resided in about two dozen US areas. Per the original methods: Estimation of nucleated cell counts relied on the amplification of reference gene primers. Some clones are missing from TCRdb's copy, which holds only in-frame ones; the method was immunoSEQ multiplex PCR. The V and J calls and clone size were taken over from that table, and D and trimming were inferred from the DNA. The sample consists of under 350,000 clones, around 85% of them appearing once. The germline CDR1 and CDR2 sequences are MNHEY and SVGAGI. Losses at the gene ends were 0 bases for V and 6 bases for J; bases not matched to a gene: 2. The CDR3 has 15 residues.

The chain is built from TRBV6-5 and TRBJ2-1; 10 nucleotides line up with TRBD2. The source material was PBMCs or T cells enriched from blood (not recorded which). The TCR was taken from a woman aged 40 to 50 with acute COVID-19. The CDR3 DNA reads TGTGCCAGCAGTTACTCGGAGCGGGGGGGCAATGAGCAGTTCTTC. Its translation is CASSYSERGGNEQFF.